Shown below are 20 T cell receptor beta chains from a single sample sequenced in a study of monozygotic twins with inflammatory bowel disease. TCRdb re-called the 5' RACE reads and gives one entry per CDR3 protein, without DNA. This sample's clone table lists about 440,000 distinct CDR3 sequences. Sequencing used blood. The receptors derive from a human donor with ulcerative colitis or Crohn's disease, or a healthy co-twin of an affected twin (not recorded which).

The chain has TRBV6-1 and TRBJ1-3; TCRdb outputs TRBD1, but without DNA this stays unchecked. This CDR3 has 15 amino acids. CDR1 and CDR2 from the germline V gene are MNHNS and SASEGT. The CDR3 spells CASINRGSSGNTIYF.

This sequence joins TRBV7-9 and TRBJ1-5. The CDR3 runs to 14 residues. Germline V gives CDR1 SEHNR, CDR2 FQNEAQ (reference sequence). The CDR3 region is CASSTYTANQPQHF.

The rearrangement uses TRBV6-5 and TRBJ2-7; TCRdb selects TRBD1, and the lack of DNA leaves this call unchecked. The CDR3 covers 14 residues. The V gene's germline CDR1 is MNHEY and CDR2 SVGAGI. The chain's CDR3 is CASSYSGTGMKQYF.

This chain joins TRBV11-2 and TRBJ2-1; without DNA, the TCRdb call of TRBD2 cannot be checked. The germline gives CDR1 SGHAT, CDR2 FQNNGV. CDR3 length equals 15 residues. CDR3 amino acids: CASSFSPTTHGEQFF. The whole variable domain, filled in from reference TRBV11-2 and TRBJ2-1, reads EAGVAQSPRYKIIEKRQSVAFWCNPISGHATLYWYQQILGQGPKLLIQFQNNGVVDDSQLPKDRFSAERLKGVDSTLKIQPAKLEDSAVYLCASSFSPTTHGEQFFGPGTRLTVL.

This sequence joins TRBV7-9 and TRBJ2-2; the TCRdb D gene call, TRBD2, has no DNA to confirm it. Germline V gene sequence: CDR1 SEHNR, CDR2 FQNEAQ (reference sequence). The CDR3 has 16 amino acids. The CDR3 reads CASSLDFPTSLGELFF. Variable domain in full (rest from reference TRBV7-9 and TRBJ2-2): DTGVSQNPRHKITKRGQNVTFRCDPISEHNRLYWYRQTLGQGPEFLTYFQNEAQLEKSRLLSDRFSAERPKGSFSTLEIQRTEQGDSAMYLCASSLDFPTSLGELFFGEGSRLTVL.

The V and J genes are TRBV20-1 and TRBJ2-5; there is no DNA to check the TCRdb D call of TRBD1. This CDR3 spans 13 amino acids. Germline values: CDR1 DFQATT, CDR2 SNEGSKA (reference sequence). The CDR3 reads CSARGTGKETQYF.

This chain links TRBV2 with TRBJ2-1. The length of the CDR3 is 12 residues. Per the germline V gene, CDR1 is SNHLY and CDR2 is FYNNEI. The chain's CDR3 is CASSLTVREQFF. The full variable domain, rest sourced from reference TRBV2 and TRBJ2-1, is EPEVTQTPSHQVTQMGQEVILRCVPISNHLYFYWYRQILGQKVEFLVSFYNNEISEKSEIFDDQFSVERPDGSNFTLKIRSTKLEDSAMYFCASSLTVREQFFGPGTRLTVL.

The rearrangement joins TRBV19 to TRBJ1-2. In germline, CDR1 is LNHDA, CDR2 SQIVND (reference sequence). The CDR3 is 14 residues long. CDR3 amino acids: CASSFTGLNYGYTF.

The V and J genes are TRBV5-4 and TRBJ2-6. This CDR3 is 19 amino acids long. The germline CDR1 and CDR2 sequences are SGHNT and YYREEE (reference sequence). CDR3 in amino acids: CASSLALGFSYSGANVLTF.

The chain links TRBV30 to TRBJ2-3; the TCRdb D gene call, TRBD1, has no DNA to confirm it. The length of the CDR3 is 15 residues. Germline V gives CDR1 GTSNPN, CDR2 SVGIG (reference sequence). The CDR3 loop is CAWSRQESSTDTQYF.

V usage is TRBV6-2 or TRBV6-3 and J usage is TRBJ1-5. From germline, CDR1 is MNHEY and CDR2 SVGEGT. The CDR3 is 15 amino acids. CDR3 region: CASSYSGGRGQPQHF.

V gene TRBV12-3 or TRBV12-4 combines with J gene TRBJ2-1. CDR3 length equals 14 residues. CDR3 amino acids: CASTSSPSYNEQFF.

The rearrangement uses TRBV3-1 and TRBJ1-1; the D call from TCRdb, TRBD1, cannot be confirmed without DNA. The CDR3 contains 13 residues. Germline lookup yields CDR1 LGHDT and CDR2 YNNKEL (reference sequence). Here the CDR3 reads CASSQGTGARAFF.

The V call is TRBV5-4, the J call TRBJ2-3; the TCRdb D gene call, TRBD2, has no DNA to confirm it. The CDR3 contains 18 residues. From germline, CDR1 is SGHNT and CDR2 YYREEE (reference sequence). The CDR3 sequence: CASSSIRDYLKSTDTQYF.

The CDR3 reads CGTNREQAYNEQFF. This chain links TRBV23-1 with TRBJ2-1; the TRBD1 assignment by TCRdb is unverifiable without DNA. TRBV23-1 is reported as an ORF; its role is uncertain. The CDR3 is made up of 14 amino acids.

This rearrangement joins TRBV20-1 to TRBJ1-5; TCRdb outputs TRBD1, but without DNA this stays unchecked. This CDR3 comprises 15 residues. Looked up from germline, CDR1 is DFQATT and CDR2 is SNEGSKA (reference sequence). The CDR3 is CSAPTGTGDGQPQHF.

This rearrangement joins TRBV7-2 to TRBJ2-1; TCRdb lists TRBD2, though no DNA is available to test this call. The CDR3 is 15 amino acids. Germline V gene lookup returns CDR1 SGHTA and CDR2 FQGNSA. CDR3 loop: CASSPWTSGHNEQFF. The entire variable domain, with the rest obtained from reference TRBV7-2 and TRBJ2-1, is as follows: GAGVSQSPSNKVTEKGKDVELRCDPISGHTALYWYRQSLGQGLEFLIYFQGNSAPDKSGLPSDRFSAERTGGSVSTLTIQRTQQEDSAVYLCASSPWTSGHNEQFFGPGTRLTVL.

CDR3 amino acids: CASSFRSDQLFF. This chain links TRBV7-9 with TRBJ1-4. Per germline, CDR1 SEHNR and CDR2 FQNEAQ (reference sequence). This CDR3 spans 12 amino acids.

The chain uses TRBV3-1 and TRBJ1-2. The CDR3 is 18 residues long. The germline gives CDR1 LGHDT, CDR2 YNNKEL (reference sequence). Here the CDR3 reads CASSQDYAGQWANYGYTF.

The chain has TRBV10-3 and TRBJ1-1; TCRdb returns TRBD1, unconfirmable since there is no DNA. Germline values: CDR1 ENHRY, CDR2 SYGVKD. This CDR3 is built from 14 residues. This CDR3 reads CAIAAGTGNTEAFF.